This T cell receptor beta chain was documented in a study of blood T cell repertoires in COVID-19. Across the whole study: COVID-19 samples from acute and convalescent phases originated in the United States, Italy and Spain. PBMCs, B-cell-depleted T cells, or T cells were the source of the cDNA or gDNA that made up the material.

This CDR3 comprises 15 residues. Germline V gene sequence: CDR1 MGHRA, CDR2 YSYEKL. V lost 1 base and J 0 bases, leaving 9 bases between the germline ends. Original analysis: It was from reference gene primer amplification that nucleated cell counts were estimated. TCRdb keeps only in-frame clones here, not all; method: immunoSEQ multiplex PCR. V, J and clone size are taken as reported in that table, and D and trimming were inferred from the DNA itself. The data show 75,000 to 90,000 clones, about 80% seen once. The V and J genes are TRBV4-1 and TRBJ2-5; possible D gene TRBD1, 5 bases. Specimen: peripheral blood. This receptor was taken from a woman aged 40 to 50 with active or convalescent COVID-19. CDR3 sequence (DNA): TGCGCCAGCAGCCAAGTAGCAGGGTACCAAGAGACCCAGTACTTC. It encodes CASSQVAGYQETQYF.